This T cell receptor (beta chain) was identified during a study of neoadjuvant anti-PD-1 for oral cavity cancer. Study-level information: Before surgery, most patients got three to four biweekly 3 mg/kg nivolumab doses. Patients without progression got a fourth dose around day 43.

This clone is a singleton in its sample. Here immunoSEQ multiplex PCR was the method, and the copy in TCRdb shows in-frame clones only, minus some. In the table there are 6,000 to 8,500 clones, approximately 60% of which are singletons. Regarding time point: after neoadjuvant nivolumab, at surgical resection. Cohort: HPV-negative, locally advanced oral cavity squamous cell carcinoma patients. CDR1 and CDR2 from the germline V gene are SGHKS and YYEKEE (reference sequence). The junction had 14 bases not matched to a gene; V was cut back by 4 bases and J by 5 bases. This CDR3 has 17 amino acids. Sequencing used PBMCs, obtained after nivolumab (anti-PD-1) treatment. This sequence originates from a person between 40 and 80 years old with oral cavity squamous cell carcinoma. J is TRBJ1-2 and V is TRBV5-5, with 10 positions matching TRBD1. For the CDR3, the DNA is TGTGCCAGCAGCCGTTACACGACAGGGGGCTCTCCATATGGCTACACCTTC. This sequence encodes CASSRYTTGGSPYGYTF. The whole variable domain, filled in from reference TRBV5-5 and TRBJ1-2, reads DAGVTQSPTHLIKTRGQQVTLRCSPISGHKSVSWYQQVLGQGPQFIFQYYEKEERGRGNFPDRFSARQFPNYSSELNVNALLLGDSALYLCASSRYTTGGSPYGYTFGSGTRLTVV.